This T cell receptor beta chain was recorded in a study of blood T cell repertoires in COVID-19. Study-level information: Donors in the United States, Italy and Spain gave samples during acute or convalescent COVID-19.

V was shortened by 3 bases and J by 0 bases, with 9 bases between the two germline ends. The CDR3 has 15 amino acids. Germline V gene sequence: CDR1 LNHNV, CDR2 YYDKDF (reference sequence). Assay used: immunoSEQ multiplex PCR; TCRdb lists only in-frame clones, some missing. The sample carries around 360,000 clones, about 88% recorded once. Participants, about 18 to 90 years old, spanned around 25 US areas. Recovery meant two consecutive negative NP/OP PCR tests, professional clearance, or resolved symptoms. Sequencing was performed on PBMCs or T cells enriched from blood (not recorded which). The chain carries TRBV15 and TRBJ1-5; the D gene is possibly TRBD1 (6 bases). This sequence originates from a woman in her 30s who had recovered from COVID-19. The CDR3 DNA is TGTGCCACCAGCAGCGGGACACCTAGCAATCAGCCCCAGCATTTT. It encodes CATSSGTPSNQPQHF.